This TCR beta chain was sequenced for a study of response to subunit inactivated influenza vaccine. General study points: There was a suggestion from the authors that each seasonal influenza vaccination recruits few new T cells.

In regard to this clonotype: Its cognate antigen is unknown. At one of its ends the junction is not consistent with the germline gene, which may arise from a read error.

Looked up from germline, CDR1 is SGHAT and CDR2 is FQNNGV. This CDR3 is 16 amino acids long. TCRdb redid the calling of the RT-PCR reads with MiXCR, one entry per CDR3 protein. The repertoire has 430,000 or so distinct CDR3 sequences, approximately 11% of them found once; the top ten carry around 12%. The chain is built from TRBV11-2 and TRBJ2-3; weak D call: TRBD2 (7 bases). Sample: PBMCs from blood, taken roughly 6 weeks after vaccination. This TCR derives from a man aged 45-65 years who received an inactivated influenza vaccine. The CDR3 loop is CANSLRGGDPTDTQYF. The DNA of the CDR3 is TGTGCCAACAGCTTAAGGGGGGGAGATCCCACAGATACGCAGTATTTT.